The rows below give T cell receptor beta chains drawn from one sample of a study of T cells in Graves' hyperthyroidism and ophthalmopathy. TCRdb re-analysed the multiplex PCR reads in MiXCR, keeping a single row per CDR3 protein. This sample has some 360,000 distinct CDR3 sequences, with over 15% found just once. The sequencing input was blood. Source of these receptors: a woman aged 40 to 50 with Graves' ophthalmopathy. Both conserved end residues are part of each CDR3. Fields, in order: D gene, clone size, J gene, V gene, CDR3 protein, CDR3 DNA. The D gene is left open where the match is weak. Not all rows give a size; the values are once, few, many and, for expanded clones, a class.

. many TRBJ1-2 TRBV6-4 CASKAEWREKGNYGYTF TGTGCCAGCAAAGCCGAATGGAGGGAAAAGGGTAACTATGGCTACACCTTC
. many TRBJ1-1 TRBV20-1 CSARRDTEAFF TGCAGTGCTAGAAGGGACACTGAAGCTTTCTTT
TRBD1 few TRBJ1-1 TRBV12-3/TRBV12-4 CASRTGTGTEAFF TGTGCCAGCAGGACCGGGACAGGGACTGAAGCTTTCTTT
. many TRBJ1-1 TRBV11-2 CASSFHTEAFF TGTGCCAGCAGCTTTCACACGGAAGCTTTCTTT
. many TRBJ2-5 TRBV28 CASSSGWVGGGGETQYF TGTGCCAGCAGCTCCGGGTGGGTCGGGGGAGGAGGAGAGACCCAGTACTTC
. many TRBJ1-3 TRBV12-5 CASGLSRGHTIYF TGTGCTAGTGGTTTATCCCGAGGGCACACCATATATTTT
. many TRBJ2-6 TRBV11-2 CASRFRTGTDFSGANVLTF TGTGCCAGCAGGTTCCGTACCGGGACCGACTTCTCTGGGGCCAACGTCCTGACTTTC
. . TRBJ1-1 TRBV27 CASSFSADGGFEAFF TGTGCTAGCAGTTTTTCCGCCGACGGAGGGTTTGAAGCTTTCTTT
. many TRBJ2-7 TRBV27 CASSLRSVWYEQYF TGTGCCAGCAGTTTAAGGTCCGTCTGGTACGAGCAGTACTTC
TRBD2 many TRBJ2-7 TRBV6-1 CASSSGLVYEQYF TGTGCCAGCTCCTCGGGACTAGTCTACGAGCAGTACTTC
TRBD1 . TRBJ2-5 TRBV11-1 CASSPRASGTGRWETQYF TGTGCCAGCAGCCCCCGAGCCTCCGGGACAGGGAGGTGGGAGACCCAGTACTTC
. . TRBJ2-2 TRBV4-2 CASSQDPQGGELFF TGTGCCAGCAGCCAAGACCCGCAGGGCGGGGAGCTGTTTTTT